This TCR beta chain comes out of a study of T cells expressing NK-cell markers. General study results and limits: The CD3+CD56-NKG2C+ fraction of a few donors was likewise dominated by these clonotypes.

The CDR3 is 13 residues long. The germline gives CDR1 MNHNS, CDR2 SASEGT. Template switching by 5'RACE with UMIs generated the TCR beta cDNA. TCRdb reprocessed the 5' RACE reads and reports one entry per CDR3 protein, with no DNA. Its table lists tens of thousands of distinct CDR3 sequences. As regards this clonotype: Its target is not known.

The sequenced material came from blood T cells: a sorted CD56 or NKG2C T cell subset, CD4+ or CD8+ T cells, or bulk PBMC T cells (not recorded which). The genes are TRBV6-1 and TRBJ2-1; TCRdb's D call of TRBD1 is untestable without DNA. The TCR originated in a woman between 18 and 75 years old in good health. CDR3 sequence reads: CASGSDRGKYRFF.